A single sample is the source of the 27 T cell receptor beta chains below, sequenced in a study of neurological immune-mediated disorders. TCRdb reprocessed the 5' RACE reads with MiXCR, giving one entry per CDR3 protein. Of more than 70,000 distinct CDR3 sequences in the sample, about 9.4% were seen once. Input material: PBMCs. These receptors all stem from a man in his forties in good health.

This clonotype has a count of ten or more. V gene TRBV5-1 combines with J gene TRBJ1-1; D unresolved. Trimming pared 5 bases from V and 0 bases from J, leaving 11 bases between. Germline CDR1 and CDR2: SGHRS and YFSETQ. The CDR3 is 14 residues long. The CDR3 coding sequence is TGCGCCAGCAGGCAGGAGTTGATGAACACTGAAGCTTTCTTT. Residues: CASRQELMNTEAFF.

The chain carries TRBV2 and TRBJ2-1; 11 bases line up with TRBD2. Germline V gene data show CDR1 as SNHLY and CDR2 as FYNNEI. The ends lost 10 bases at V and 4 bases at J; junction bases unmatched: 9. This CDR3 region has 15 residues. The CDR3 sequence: CATLPSGRSYNEQFF. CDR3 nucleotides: TGTGCCACTCTTCCTAGCGGGAGGTCGTACAATGAGCAGTTCTTC.

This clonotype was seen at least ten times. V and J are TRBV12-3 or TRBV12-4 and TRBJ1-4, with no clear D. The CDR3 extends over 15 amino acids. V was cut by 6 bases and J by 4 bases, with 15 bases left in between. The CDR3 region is CASSLSGRGNEKLFF. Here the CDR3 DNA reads TGTGCCAGCAGCCTTTCGGGTCGGGGTAATGAAAAACTGTTTTTT.

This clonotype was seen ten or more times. The CDR3 sequence: CASRLALSYEQYF. The CDR3 coding sequence is TGCGCCAGCAGGCTGGCCCTATCCTACGAGCAGTACTTC. The chain joins TRBV5-1 to TRBJ2-7; unclear D gene. V dropped 5 bases and J dropped 1 base, with 10 bases sitting between them. The germline V gene has CDR1 SGHRS and CDR2 YFSETQ. The CDR3 loop spans 13 amino acids. The full variable domain, with the rest looked up from reference TRBV5-1 and TRBJ2-7, is KAGVTQTPRYLIKTRGQQVTLSCSPISGHRSVSWYQQTPGQGLQFLFEYFSETQRNKGNFPGRFSGRQFSNSRSEMNVSTLELGDSALYLCASRLALSYEQYFGPGTRLTVT.

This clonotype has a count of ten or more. The CDR3 protein is CASSSGPAGGTWNEQFF. The CDR3 DNA sequence: TGTGCCAGCAGCTCCGGTCCAGCGGGGGGGACATGGAATGAGCAGTTCTTC. This sequence joins TRBV7-3 and TRBJ2-1; 10 bases agree with TRBD2. The CDR3 is 17 amino acids. The V segment lost 4 bases and the J segment 7 bases; nucleotides outside the gene matches: 13. From germline, CDR1 is SGHTA and CDR2 FQGTGA.

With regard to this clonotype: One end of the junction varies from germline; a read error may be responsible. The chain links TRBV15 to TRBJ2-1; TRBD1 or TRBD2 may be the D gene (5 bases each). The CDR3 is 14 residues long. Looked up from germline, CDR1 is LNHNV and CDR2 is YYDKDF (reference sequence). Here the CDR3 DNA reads TGTGCCACCAACGGGGACCCCTACTTCAATGAGCGGTTCTTC. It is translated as CATNGDPYFNERFF.

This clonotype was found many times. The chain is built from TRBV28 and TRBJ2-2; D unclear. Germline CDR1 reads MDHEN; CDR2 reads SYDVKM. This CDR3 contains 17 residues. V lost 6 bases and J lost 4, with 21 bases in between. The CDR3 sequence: CASSPGDLGFATGELFF. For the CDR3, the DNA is TGTGCCAGCAGCCCCGGTGATTTGGGGTTCGCCACCGGGGAGCTGTTTTTT.

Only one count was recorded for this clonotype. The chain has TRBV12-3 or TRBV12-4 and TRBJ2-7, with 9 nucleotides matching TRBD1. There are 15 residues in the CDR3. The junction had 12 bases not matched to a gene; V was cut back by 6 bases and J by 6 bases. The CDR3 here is CASRPGTGLRGEQYF. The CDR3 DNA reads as TGTGCCAGCAGACCCGGGACAGGGCTTCGAGGCGAGCAGTACTTC.

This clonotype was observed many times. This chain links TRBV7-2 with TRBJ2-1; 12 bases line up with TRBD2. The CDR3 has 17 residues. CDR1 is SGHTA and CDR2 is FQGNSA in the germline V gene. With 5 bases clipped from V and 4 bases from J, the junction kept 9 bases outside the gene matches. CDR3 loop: CASSTRLAGESYNEQFF. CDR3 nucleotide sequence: TGTGCCAGCAGCACCCGACTAGCGGGAGAGTCTTACAATGAGCAGTTCTTC.

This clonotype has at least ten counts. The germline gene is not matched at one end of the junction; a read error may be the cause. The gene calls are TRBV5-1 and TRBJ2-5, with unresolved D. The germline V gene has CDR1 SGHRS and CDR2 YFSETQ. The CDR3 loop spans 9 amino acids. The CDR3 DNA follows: TGTGCCAGTGAAGAGACCCAGTACTTC. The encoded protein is CASEETQYF.

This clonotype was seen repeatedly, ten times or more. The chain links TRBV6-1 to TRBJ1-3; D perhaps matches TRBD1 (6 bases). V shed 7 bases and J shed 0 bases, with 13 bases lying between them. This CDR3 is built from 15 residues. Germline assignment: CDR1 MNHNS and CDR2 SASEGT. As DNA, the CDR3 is TGTGCCAGCAAGAGTCCGGACAGCTCTGGAAACACCATATATTTT. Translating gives CASKSPDSSGNTIYF.

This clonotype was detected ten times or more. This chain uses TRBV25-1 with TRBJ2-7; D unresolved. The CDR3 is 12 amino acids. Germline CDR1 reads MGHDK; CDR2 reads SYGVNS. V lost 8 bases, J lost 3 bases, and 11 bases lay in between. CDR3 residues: CASGDTNYEQYF. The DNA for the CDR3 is TGTGCCAGCGGCGACACAAACTACGAGCAGTACTTC.

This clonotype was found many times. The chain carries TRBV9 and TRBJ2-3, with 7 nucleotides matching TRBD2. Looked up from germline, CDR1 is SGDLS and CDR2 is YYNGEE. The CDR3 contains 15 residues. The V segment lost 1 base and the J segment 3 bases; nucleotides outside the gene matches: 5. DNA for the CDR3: TGTGCCAGCAGCGTACTCTCGGGGGGTACAGATACGCAGTATTTT. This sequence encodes CASSVLSGGTDTQYF.

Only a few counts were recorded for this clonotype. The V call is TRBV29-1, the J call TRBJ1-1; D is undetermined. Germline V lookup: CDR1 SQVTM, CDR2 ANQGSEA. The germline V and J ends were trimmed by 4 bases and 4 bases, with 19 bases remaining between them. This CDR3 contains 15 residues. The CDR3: CSVATRLGRRTEAFF. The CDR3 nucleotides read TGCAGCGTTGCGACCAGATTGGGAAGACGCACTGAAGCTTTCTTT.

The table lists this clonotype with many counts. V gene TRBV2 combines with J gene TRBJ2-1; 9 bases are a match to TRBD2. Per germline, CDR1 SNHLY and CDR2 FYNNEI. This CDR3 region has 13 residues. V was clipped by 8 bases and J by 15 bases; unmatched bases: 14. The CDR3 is CASGLGSGSKAFF. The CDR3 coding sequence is TGTGCCAGCGGTCTTGGTAGCGGGAGCAAAGCGTTCTTC. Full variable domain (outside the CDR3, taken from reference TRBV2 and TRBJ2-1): EPEVTQTPSHQVTQMGQEVILRCVPISNHLYFYWYRQILGQKVEFLVSFYNNEISEKSEIFDDQFSVERPDGSNFTLKIRSTKLEDSAMYFCASGLGSGSKAFFGPGTRLTVL.

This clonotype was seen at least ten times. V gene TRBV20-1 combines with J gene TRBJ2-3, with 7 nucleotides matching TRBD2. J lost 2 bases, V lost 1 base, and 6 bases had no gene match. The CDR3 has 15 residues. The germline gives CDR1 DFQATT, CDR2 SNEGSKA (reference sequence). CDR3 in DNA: TGCAGTGCTAGAGCCGGGACTACTTACACAGATACGCAGTATTTT. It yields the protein CSARAGTTYTDTQYF.

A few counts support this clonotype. The CDR3 nucleotides read TGTGCCAGCAGCAACCCCCTAAAGCGGGGTGTGGCCGGGGAGCTGTTTTTT. It specifies CASSNPLKRGVAGELFF. This chain links TRBV7-6 with TRBJ2-2; TRBD2 matches 7 bases. V lost 5 bases and J lost 6; bases outside the gene matches: 15. CDR1 and CDR2 from the germline V gene are SGHVS and FNYEAQ. The CDR3 contains 17 residues.

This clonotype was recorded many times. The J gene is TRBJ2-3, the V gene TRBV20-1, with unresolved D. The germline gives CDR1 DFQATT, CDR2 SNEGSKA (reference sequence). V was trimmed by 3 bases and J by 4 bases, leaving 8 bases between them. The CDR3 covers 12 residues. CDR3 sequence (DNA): TGCAGTGCTAGCCGGTTGGCAGATACGCAGTATTTT. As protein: CSASRLADTQYF.

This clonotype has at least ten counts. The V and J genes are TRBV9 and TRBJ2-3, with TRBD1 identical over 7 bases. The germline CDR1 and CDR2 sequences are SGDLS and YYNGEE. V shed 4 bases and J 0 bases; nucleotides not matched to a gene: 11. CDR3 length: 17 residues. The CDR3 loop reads CASSLRRGGGSTDTQYF. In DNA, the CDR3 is TGTGCCAGCAGCCTCCGACGAGGGGGCGGGAGCACAGATACGCAGTATTTT.

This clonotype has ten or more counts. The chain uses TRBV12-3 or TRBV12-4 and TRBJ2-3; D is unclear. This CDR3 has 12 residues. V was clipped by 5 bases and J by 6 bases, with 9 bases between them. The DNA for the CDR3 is TGTGCCAGCAGTCCAACACGTGATACGCAGTATTTT. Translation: CASSPTRDTQYF.

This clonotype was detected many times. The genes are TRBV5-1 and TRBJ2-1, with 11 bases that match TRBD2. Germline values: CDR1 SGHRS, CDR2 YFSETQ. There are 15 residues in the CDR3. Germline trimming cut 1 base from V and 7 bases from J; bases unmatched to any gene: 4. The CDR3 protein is CASSLRLAGGNEQFF. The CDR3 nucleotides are TGCGCCAGCAGCTTGCGGCTAGCGGGAGGTAATGAGCAGTTCTTC. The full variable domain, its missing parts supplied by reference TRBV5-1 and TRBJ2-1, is KAGVTQTPRYLIKTRGQQVTLSCSPISGHRSVSWYQQTPGQGLQFLFEYFSETQRNKGNFPGRFSGRQFSNSRSEMNVSTLELGDSALYLCASSLRLAGGNEQFFGPGTRLTVL.

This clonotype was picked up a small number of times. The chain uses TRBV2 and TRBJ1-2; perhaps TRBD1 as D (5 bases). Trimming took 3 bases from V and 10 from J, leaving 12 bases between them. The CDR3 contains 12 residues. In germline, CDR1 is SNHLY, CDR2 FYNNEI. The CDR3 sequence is CASSDRANDYTF. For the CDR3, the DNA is TGTGCCAGCAGTGACAGGGCCAATGACTACACCTTC.

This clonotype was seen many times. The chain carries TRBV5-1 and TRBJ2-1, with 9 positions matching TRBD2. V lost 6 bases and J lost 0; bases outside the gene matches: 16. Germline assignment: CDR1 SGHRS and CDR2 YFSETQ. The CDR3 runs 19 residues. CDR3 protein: CASTYKGQAGGSSYNEQFF. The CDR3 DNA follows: TGCGCCAGCACCTATAAGGGGCAAGCGGGGGGCAGCTCCTACAATGAGCAGTTCTTC.

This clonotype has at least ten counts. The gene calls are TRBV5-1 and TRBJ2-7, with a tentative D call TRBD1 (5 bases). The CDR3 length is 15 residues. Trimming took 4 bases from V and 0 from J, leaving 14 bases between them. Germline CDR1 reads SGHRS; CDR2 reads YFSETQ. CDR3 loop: CASSPSDRYSYEQYF. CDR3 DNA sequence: TGCGCCAGCAGCCCCTCCGACAGATACTCCTACGAGCAGTACTTC.

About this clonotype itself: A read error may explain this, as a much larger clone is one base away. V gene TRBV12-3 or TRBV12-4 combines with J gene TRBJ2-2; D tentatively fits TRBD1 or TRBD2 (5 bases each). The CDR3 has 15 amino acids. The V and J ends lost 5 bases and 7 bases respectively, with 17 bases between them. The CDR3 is CASSLRVGDNGELFF. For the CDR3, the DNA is TGTGCCAGCAGTCTTCGGGTGGGGGATAACGGGGAGCTGTTTTTT.

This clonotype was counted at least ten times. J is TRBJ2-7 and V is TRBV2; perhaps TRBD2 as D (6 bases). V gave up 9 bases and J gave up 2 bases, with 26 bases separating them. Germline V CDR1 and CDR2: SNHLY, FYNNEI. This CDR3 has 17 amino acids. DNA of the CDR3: TGTGCCAGTTTAAGAAGAGGGGAGGAGAAACGGACCTACGAGCAGTACTTC. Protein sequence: CASLRRGEEKRTYEQYF.

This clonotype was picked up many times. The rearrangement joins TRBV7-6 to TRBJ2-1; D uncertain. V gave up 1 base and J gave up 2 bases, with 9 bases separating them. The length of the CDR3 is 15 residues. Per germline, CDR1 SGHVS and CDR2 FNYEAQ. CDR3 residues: CASSLGLAPYNEQFF. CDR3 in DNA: TGTGCCAGCAGCTTAGGGTTGGCCCCCTACAATGAGCAGTTCTTC.